This T cell receptor beta chain was documented in a study of blood T cell repertoires in COVID-19. As for the study in general: The United States, Italy and Spain provided the acute and convalescent COVID-19 samples.

Original analysis: Reference gene primer amplification yielded estimated nucleated cell counts. Measured with immunoSEQ multiplex PCR; TCRdb has only the in-frame clones, and not every one. V, J and clone size reflect that table, while D and trimming were determined from the DNA. Of 110,000 to 150,000 clones listed, about 86% are singletons. The germline V gene encodes CDR1 LNHDA and CDR2 SQIVND (reference sequence). The V gene lost 6 bases and the J gene lost 4 bases, with 10 bases spanning the gap. This CDR3 spans 13 amino acids. The chain carries TRBV19 and TRBJ2-1, with a weak D call TRBD2 (6 bases). The source material was peripheral blood. This clonotype was obtained from a woman aged 40 to 49 with acute or convalescent COVID-19. CDR3 sequence reads: CASRRDFYNEQFF. The DNA for the CDR3 is TGTGCCAGTAGAAGGGACTTTTACAATGAGCAGTTCTTC.